This is a list of T cell receptor beta chains from one sample in a study of blood T cell repertoires in COVID-19. Libraries were prepared by immunoSEQ multiplex PCR; TCRdb keeps only in-frame clonotypes and omits some of them. The table lists approximately 320,000 clones, 70% to 90% of them singletons. The sample consisted of peripheral blood. These TCRs come from a human donor in a cohort sampled during active COVID-19. The CDR3 runs from the conserved cysteine through the conserved F or W. A D gene is named only where the DNA matches it firmly. Size tells how often a clone was seen (once, few, many) or the class of an expanded clone, and some rows leave it out.

>-|-|13|TRBJ1-3|TRBV19
TGTGCCAGTAGTTCCCTTCCTATAAACACCATATATTTT
CASSSLPINTIYF
>-|-|14|TRBJ1-6|TRBV7-6
TGTGCCAGCAGCCCCTCGGGACACCTTTCACCCCTCCACTTT
CASSPSGHLSPLHF
>-|-|15|TRBJ2-5|TRBV7-3
TGTGCCAGCAGCTCTAAGGGGGGGCGCGGAGAGACCCAGTACTTC
CASSSKGGRGETQYF
>TRBD1|-|14|TRBJ1-2|TRBV6-2/TRBV6-3
TGTGCCAGCAGTTACGAGGGGGCGCGGTATGGCTACACCTTC
CASSYEGARYGYTF
>TRBD1|-|16|TRBJ2-7|TRBV3-1/TRBV3-2
TGTGCCAGCAGCCGTCGGACAGGACTTAGGAAAGGCGAGCAGTACTTC
CASSRRTGLRKGEQYF
>-|few|14|TRBJ1-2|TRBV7-9
TGTGCCAGCAGCTTAAGTACAGCTTGGTATGGCTACACCTTC
CASSLSTAWYGYTF
>-|-|15|TRBJ1-6|TRBV3-1/TRBV3-2
TGTGCCAGCAGCCTACGGGACACCTATAATTCACCCCTCCACTTT
CASSLRDTYNSPLHF
>-|once|15|TRBJ1-2|TRBV6-2/TRBV6-3
TGTGCCAGCAGTTCCCCCCGGGAGGCAAACTATGGCTACACCTTC
CASSSPREANYGYTF
>-|-|13|TRBJ1-3|TRBV29-1
TGCAGCGTTGAGCCAGGGATTGGAAACACCATATATTTT
CSVEPGIGNTIYF
>TRBD1|-|15|TRBJ1-4|TRBV2
TGTGCCAGCAGGGCCGGGACAGGGAGAAGTGAAAAACTGTTTTTT
CASRAGTGRSEKLFF
>-|medium-sized|14|TRBJ1-6|TRBV12-5
TGTGCTAGTGGTACGACAGAATCAGGCTCACCCCTCCACTTT
CASGTTESGSPLHF
>TRBD1|once|15|TRBJ1-1|TRBV28
TGTGCCAGCAGTCTGCCGGGACAGAGGAACACTGAAGCTTTCTTT
CASSLPGQRNTEAFF
>TRBD1|-|15|TRBJ2-3|TRBV6-5
TGTGCCAGCAGTTACTTGACAGGGGGCAAAGGTACGCAGTATTTT
CASSYLTGGKGTQYF
>-|-|13|TRBJ1-5|TRBV2
TGTGCCAGCAGTCCCAATAGCAATCAGCCCCAGCATTTT
CASSPNSNQPQHF
>TRBD2|once|16|TRBJ2-3|TRBV5-1
TGCGCCAGCAGCTTGGAAGCGGGGCATAGCACAGATACGCAGTATTTT
CASSLEAGHSTDTQYF
>TRBD1|once|16|TRBJ1-2|TRBV10-3
TGTGCCATCAGCAGTCAAGTCGGACAGGGGAGCTATGGCTACACCTTC
CAISSQVGQGSYGYTF
>-|-|17|TRBJ1-1|TRBV18
TGTGCCAGCTCACCATTTCCCATGGGAGACACCAACACTGAAGCTTTCTTT
CASSPFPMGDTNTEAFF
>TRBD1|-|14|TRBJ2-5|TRBV25-1
TGTGCCAGCAGTGTACAGGGGCGACAAGAGACCCAGTACTTC
CASSVQGRQETQYF
>-|-|20|TRBJ1-2|TRBV3-1/TRBV3-2
TGTGCCAGCAGCCAAGGTCTTTTTCCAACGCGACTCACCGGGGGGTATGGCTACACCTTC
CASSQGLFPTRLTGGYGYTF
>-|-|14|TRBJ1-1|TRBV19
TGTGCCAGTAGCCCAGGGGCAGGTGACACTGAAGCTTTCTTT
CASSPGAGDTEAFF
>-|-|15|TRBJ1-1|TRBV4-2
TGTGCCAGCAGCCAAGTGCGGGGGCCCGACACTGAAGCTTTCTTT
CASSQVRGPDTEAFF
>TRBD1|-|13|TRBJ1-3|TRBV12-3/TRBV12-4
TGTGCCAGCAGTCCCGACAGGGAGAACACCATATATTTT
CASSPDRENTIYF
>-|-|15|TRBJ1-1|TRBV19
TGTGCCAGTAGTATGATACGGGAGCTGGGCACTGAAGCTTTCTTT
CASSMIRELGTEAFF
>-|once|15|TRBJ2-2|TRBV7-9
TGTGCCAGCAGCCCGACTAGTGCGGACACCGGGGAGCTGTTTTTT
CASSPTSADTGELFF
>-|-|13|TRBJ2-7|TRBV7-9
TGTGCCAGCAGCCTTGCGGGGGCCAACGAGCAGTACTTC
CASSLAGANEQYF
>-|-|15|TRBJ1-1|TRBV5-1
TGCGCCAGCAGCTTGGGTGGAGATTTGAACACTGAAGCTTTCTTT
CASSLGGDLNTEAFF
>-|-|15|TRBJ2-1|TRBV19
TGTGCCAGTAAGAGCTGGGCTAGCCTTTACAATGAGCAGTTCTTC
CASKSWASLYNEQFF
>-|-|12|TRBJ1-2|TRBV7-8
TGTGCCAGCAGCCCACAGTTTGGGGGCTACACCTTC
CASSPQFGGYTF
>-|-|17|TRBJ2-7|TRBV5-6
TGTGCCAGCAGCTTGGTTTCTCCGTCCCTCTTTTCCTACGAGCAGTACTTC
CASSLVSPSLFSYEQYF
>TRBD1|-|17|TRBJ1-4|TRBV5-6
TGTGCCAGCAGCTTGGGACAGGGAATAACGGTTGACGAAAAACTGTTTTTT
CASSLGQGITVDEKLFF
>-|-|15|TRBJ2-3|TRBV6-5
TGTGCCAGCTCCCCAGGGCGGCCAGATGTGGATACGCAGTATTTT
CASSPGRPDVDTQYF
>-|-|14|TRBJ2-7|TRBV5-5
TGTGCCAGCAGCTTGGCGACAGAATCCTACGAGCAGTACTTC
CASSLATESYEQYF
>TRBD1|-|13|TRBJ2-1|TRBV2
TGTGCCAGCAGGGACAGGGAGTTTGGGGAGCAGTTCTTC
CASRDREFGEQFF
>TRBD1|-|19|TRBJ2-6|TRBV5-1
TGCGCCAGCAGCTTGGCGGACAGGGGGAAATACTCTGGGGCCAACGTCCTGACTTTC
CASSLADRGKYSGANVLTF
>TRBD2|-|17|TRBJ2-2|TRBV5-1
TGCGCCAGCAGCTTGTTGGGACTAGGAAGTAACACCGGGGAGCTGTTTTTT
CASSLLGLGSNTGELFF
>-|few|14|TRBJ1-1|TRBV4-1
TGCGCCAGCAGCCAAGTCCTGGGGCCCACTGAAGCTTTCTTT
CASSQVLGPTEAFF
>TRBD2|-|17|TRBJ2-3|TRBV7-3
TGTGCCAGCAGCCAAGAGAAGCGGGACTCTAGCACAGATACGCAGTATTTT
CASSQEKRDSSTDTQYF
>TRBD1|-|13|TRBJ1-3|TRBV6-5
TGTGCCAGCCTACAGGGGTCCGGAAACACCATATATTTT
CASLQGSGNTIYF
>TRBD1|-|14|TRBJ1-2|TRBV5-4
TGTGCCAGCATCCTACAGGGGGGGAACTATGGCTACACCTTC
CASILQGGNYGYTF
>TRBD1|-|16|TRBJ1-1|TRBV19
TGTGCCAGTAGTAGTCCGGGACAGGGTTCGAGAACTGAAGCTTTCTTT
CASSSPGQGSRTEAFF
>-|-|14|TRBJ1-5|TRBV14
TGTGCCAGCAGCCAAGGCGGTGCTCACCAGCCCCAGCATTTT
CASSQGGAHQPQHF
>TRBD1|-|15|TRBJ2-3|TRBV7-6
TGTGCCAGCACCAGACAGGGCGTCGGCACAGATACGCAGTATTTT
CASTRQGVGTDTQYF
>TRBD1|-|16|TRBJ2-7|TRBV20-1
TGCAGTGCTAGTCCCGGGACAGGGAGGGGGCCCTACGAGCAGTACTTC
CSASPGTGRGPYEQYF
>-|-|15|TRBJ2-2|TRBV29-1
TGCAGCGTACAAGACAGTAAATTGAACACCGGGGAGCTGTTTTTT
CSVQDSKLNTGELFF
>-|-|15|TRBJ1-1|TRBV7-9
TGTGCCAGCAGCTTAGAGGAGGCTTGGGGCACTGAAGCTTTCTTT
CASSLEEAWGTEAFF
>-|-|13|TRBJ1-1|TRBV19
TGTGCCAGTAGTATAGGGGGGGGCACTGAAGCTTTCTTT
CASSIGGGTEAFF
>-|-|15|TRBJ1-2|TRBV4-2
TGTGCCAGCGTCGTCTCTACGGAGGCTAACTATGGCTACACCTTC
CASVVSTEANYGYTF
>-|-|14|TRBJ2-2|TRBV9
TGTGCCAGCAGCGTTCGGGGTAACACCGGGGAGCTGTTTTTT
CASSVRGNTGELFF
>-|-|18|TRBJ2-6|TRBV9
TGTGCCAGCAGCCCGACGTGGGGGCCCAGCTCTGGGGCCAACGTCCTGACTTTC
CASSPTWGPSSGANVLTF
>TRBD1|-|15|TRBJ1-6|TRBV19
TGTGCCAGTTGGGACAGAGGCGCCTATAATTCACCCCTCCACTTT
CASWDRGAYNSPLHF
>-|-|14|TRBJ1-5|TRBV27
TGTGCCAGCAGTTTATCCGGCAGGGGTCAGCCCCAGCATTTT
CASSLSGRGQPQHF